This T cell receptor (beta chain) was captured in a study of graft-versus-host responses after intestinal transplantation. Looking at the study overall: All recipients got anti-thymocyte globulin induction, then tacrolimus and steroids for about 3 years.

Study outcomes and limitations: Allograft graft-versus-host to host-versus-graft clonal ratios ran high in patients with graft-donor T cell macrochimerism. Ileal or blood samples showed some GvH clones first, and such clones were also found in recipient marrow.

TCRdb keeps only in-frame clones here, not all; method: immunoSEQ multiplex PCR. The table lists around 21,000 clones, 30% to 40% of them singletons. The authors combined about 200,000 CFSE-labeled responder cells with about 200,000 irradiated, violet-dye-labeled stimulator cells in plates. The material sequenced was alloreactive CD8+ T cells from a mixed lymphocyte reaction culture, taken before intestinal transplant. The subset: CFSE-low proliferating T cells sorted from roughly six-day pre-transplant mixed lymphocyte reaction (GvH or HvG direction). This TCR derives from a human patient who received an intestinal transplant.

CDR3 protein: CASSLAGAGDFQETQYF. CDR3 nucleotide sequence: TGTGCCAGCAGCTTAGCAGGGGCGGGGGACTTCCAAGAGACCCAGTACTTC. The V and J genes are TRBV7-2 and TRBJ2-5; 7 positions match TRBD2. Looked up from germline, CDR1 is SGHTA and CDR2 is FQGNSA. The CDR3 covers 17 residues. The V gene end was trimmed by 0 bases and the J gene end by 1 base; junction bases not matched to a gene: 8.